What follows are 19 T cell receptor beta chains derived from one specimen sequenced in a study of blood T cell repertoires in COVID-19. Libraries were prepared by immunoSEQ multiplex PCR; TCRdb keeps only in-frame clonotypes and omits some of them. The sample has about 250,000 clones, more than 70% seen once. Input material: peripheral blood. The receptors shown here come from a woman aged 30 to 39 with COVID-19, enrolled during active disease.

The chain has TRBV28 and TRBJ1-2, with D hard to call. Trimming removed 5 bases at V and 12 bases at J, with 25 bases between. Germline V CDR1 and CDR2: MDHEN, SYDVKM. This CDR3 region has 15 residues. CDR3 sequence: CASSPAAATAMANTF. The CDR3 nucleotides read TGTGCCAGCAGTCCCGCCGCGGCAACCGCTATGGCTAACACCTTC.

CDR3 in amino acids: CASSLELNRGTYEQYF. CDR3 coding DNA: TGTGCCAGCAGCCTCGAGTTAAACAGGGGTACCTACGAGCAGTACTTC. The J gene is TRBJ2-7, the V gene TRBV6-2 or TRBV6-3; 7 nucleotides match TRBD1. The ends lost 6 bases at V and 2 bases at J; junction bases unmatched: 13. CDR1 and CDR2 (germline): MNHEY, SVGEGT. This CDR3 region has 16 residues.

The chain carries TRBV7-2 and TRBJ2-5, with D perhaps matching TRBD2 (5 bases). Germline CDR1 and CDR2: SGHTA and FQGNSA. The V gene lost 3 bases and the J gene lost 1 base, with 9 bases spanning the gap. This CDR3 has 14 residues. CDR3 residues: CASSFGRAQETQYF. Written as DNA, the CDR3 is TGTGCCAGCAGCTTCGGGCGGGCCCAAGAGACCCAGTACTTC.

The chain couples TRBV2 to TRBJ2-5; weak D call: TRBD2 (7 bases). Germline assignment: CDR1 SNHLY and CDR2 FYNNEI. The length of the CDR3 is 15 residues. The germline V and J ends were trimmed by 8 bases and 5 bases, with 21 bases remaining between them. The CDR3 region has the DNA TGTGCCAGCGGGGGGGGGCTAGCCGGCTGGGAGACCCAGTACTTC. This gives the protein CASGGGLAGWETQYF.

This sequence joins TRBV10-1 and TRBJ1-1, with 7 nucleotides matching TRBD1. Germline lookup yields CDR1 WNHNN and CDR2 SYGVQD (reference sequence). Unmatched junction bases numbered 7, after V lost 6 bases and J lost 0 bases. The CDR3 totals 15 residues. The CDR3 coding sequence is TGCGCCAGCAGCAATGGACAGGCAATGAACACTGAAGCTTTCTTT. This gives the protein CASSNGQAMNTEAFF.

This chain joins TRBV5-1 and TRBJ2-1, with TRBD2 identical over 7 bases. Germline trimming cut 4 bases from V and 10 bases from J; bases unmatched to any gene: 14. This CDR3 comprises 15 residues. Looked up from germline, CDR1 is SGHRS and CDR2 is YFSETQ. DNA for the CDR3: TGCGCCAGCAGCCCCTCCCGGGACTATACTAAAGAGCAGTTCTTC. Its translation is CASSPSRDYTKEQFF.

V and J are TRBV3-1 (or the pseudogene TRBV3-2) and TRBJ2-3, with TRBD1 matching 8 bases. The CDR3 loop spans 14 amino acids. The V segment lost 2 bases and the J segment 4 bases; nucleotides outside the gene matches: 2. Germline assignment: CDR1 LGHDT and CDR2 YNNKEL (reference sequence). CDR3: CASSQSTGADTQYF. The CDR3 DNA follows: TGTGCCAGCAGCCAATCGACAGGGGCAGATACGCAGTATTTT.

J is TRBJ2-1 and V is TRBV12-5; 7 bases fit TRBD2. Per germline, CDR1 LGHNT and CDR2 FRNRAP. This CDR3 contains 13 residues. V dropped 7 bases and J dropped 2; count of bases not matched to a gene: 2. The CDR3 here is CASAGRTYNEQFF. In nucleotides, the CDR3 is TGTGCTAGTGCCGGGAGGACCTACAATGAGCAGTTCTTC.

The CDR3 DNA reads as TGTGCCAGCAGCTTACAGTCCGGGGAGCTGTTTTTT. The encoded protein is CASSLQSGELFF. The rearrangement links TRBV11-3 to TRBJ2-2, with D unresolved. The germline gives CDR1 SGHNT, CDR2 YENEEA. This CDR3 has 12 amino acids. Trimming took 2 bases from V and 6 from J, leaving 4 bases between them.

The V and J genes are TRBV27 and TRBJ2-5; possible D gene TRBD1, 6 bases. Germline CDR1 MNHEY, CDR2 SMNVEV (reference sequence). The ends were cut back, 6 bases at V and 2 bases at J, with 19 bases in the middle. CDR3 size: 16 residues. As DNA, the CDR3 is TGTGCCAGCAGACTCGCCCCCGGGACACCTCAAGAGACCCAGTACTTC. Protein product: CASRLAPGTPQETQYF.

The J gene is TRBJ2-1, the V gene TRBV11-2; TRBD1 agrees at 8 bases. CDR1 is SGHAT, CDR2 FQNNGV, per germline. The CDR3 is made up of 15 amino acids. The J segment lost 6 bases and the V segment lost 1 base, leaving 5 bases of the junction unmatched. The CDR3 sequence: CASSLGTGGANEQFF. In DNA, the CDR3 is TGTGCCAGCAGCTTAGGAACAGGGGGTGCCAATGAGCAGTTCTTC. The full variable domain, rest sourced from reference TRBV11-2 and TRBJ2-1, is EAGVAQSPRYKIIEKRQSVAFWCNPISGHATLYWYQQILGQGPKLLIQFQNNGVVDDSQLPKDRFSAERLKGVDSTLKIQPAKLEDSAVYLCASSLGTGGANEQFFGPGTRLTVL.

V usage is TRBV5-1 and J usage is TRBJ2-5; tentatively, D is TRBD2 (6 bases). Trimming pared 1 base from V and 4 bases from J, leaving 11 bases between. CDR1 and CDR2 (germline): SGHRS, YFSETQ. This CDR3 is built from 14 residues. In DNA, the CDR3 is TGCGCCAGCAGCTTGTATCTGGGGGGAGAGACCCAGTACTTC. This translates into CASSLYLGGETQYF.

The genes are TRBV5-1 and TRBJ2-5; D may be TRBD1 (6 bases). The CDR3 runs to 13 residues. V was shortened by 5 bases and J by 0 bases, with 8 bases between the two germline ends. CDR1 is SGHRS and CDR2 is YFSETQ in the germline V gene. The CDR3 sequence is CASRTGYQETQYF. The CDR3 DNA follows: TGCGCCAGCAGGACAGGCTACCAAGAGACCCAGTACTTC.

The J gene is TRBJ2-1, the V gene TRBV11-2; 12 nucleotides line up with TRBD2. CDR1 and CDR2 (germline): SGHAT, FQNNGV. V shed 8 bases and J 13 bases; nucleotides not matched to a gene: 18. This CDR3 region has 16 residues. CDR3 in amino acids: CASRDRGSPLAGGQFF. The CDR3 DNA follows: TGTGCCAGCCGGGACAGGGGTAGCCCACTAGCGGGGGGCCAGTTCTTC.

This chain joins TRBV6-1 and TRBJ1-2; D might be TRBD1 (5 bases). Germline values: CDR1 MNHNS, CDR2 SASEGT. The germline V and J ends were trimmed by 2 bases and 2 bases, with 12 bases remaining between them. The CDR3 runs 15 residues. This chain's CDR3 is CASSETAGDNYGYTF. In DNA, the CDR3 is TGTGCCAGCAGTGAAACTGCGGGGGACAACTATGGCTACACCTTC.

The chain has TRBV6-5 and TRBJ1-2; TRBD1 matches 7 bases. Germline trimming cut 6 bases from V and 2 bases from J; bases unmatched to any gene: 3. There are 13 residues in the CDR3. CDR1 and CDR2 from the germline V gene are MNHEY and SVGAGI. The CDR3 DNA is TGTGCCAGCAGCCCAGGGGGGAACTATGGCTACACCTTC. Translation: CASSPGGNYGYTF.

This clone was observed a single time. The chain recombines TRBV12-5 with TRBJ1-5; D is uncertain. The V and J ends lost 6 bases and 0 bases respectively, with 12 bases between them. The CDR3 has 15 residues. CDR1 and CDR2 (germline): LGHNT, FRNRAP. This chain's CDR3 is CASGIFRDSNQPQHF. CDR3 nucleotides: TGTGCTAGTGGAATATTTCGGGATAGCAATCAGCCCCAGCATTTT.

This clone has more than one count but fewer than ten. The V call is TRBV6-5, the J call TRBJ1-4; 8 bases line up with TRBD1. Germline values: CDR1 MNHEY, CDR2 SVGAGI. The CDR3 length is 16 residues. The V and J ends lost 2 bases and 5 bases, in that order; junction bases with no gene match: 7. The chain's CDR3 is CASSYPRDRRNEKLFF. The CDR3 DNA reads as TGTGCCAGCAGTTACCCCCGGGACAGGCGGAATGAAAAACTGTTTTTT.

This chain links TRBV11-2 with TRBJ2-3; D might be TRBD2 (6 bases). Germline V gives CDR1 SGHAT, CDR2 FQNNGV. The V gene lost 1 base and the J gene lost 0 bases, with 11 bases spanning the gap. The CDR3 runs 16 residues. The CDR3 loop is CASSLGQGLSTDTQYF. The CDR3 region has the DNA TGTGCCAGCAGCTTAGGGCAGGGACTTAGCACAGATACGCAGTATTTT.